Presented here are 14 T cell receptor beta chains from one specimen sequenced in a study of blood T cell repertoires in COVID-19 (TCRdb year 2020). Library creation used the immunoSEQ multiplex PCR assay. This immuneACCESS table, as held by TCRdb, lists in-frame sequences with V and J called but not all clones. Of the missing ones, under half trace to an unresolved V gene in checked studies; the others have no known cause. Across this sample there are some 180,000 clones, with roughly 85% seen only once. Roughly 19% of the sample is held by the ten biggest clonotypes. The sequencing input was PBMCs or T cells enriched from blood (not recorded which). These receptor sequences come from a woman aged 70-85 years in a cohort exposed to, infected with or recovered from COVID-19 (not recorded which).

The chain has TRBV6-5 and TRBJ1-4, with 8 bases fitting TRBD1. This CDR3 has 14 residues. The V gene's germline CDR1 is MNHEY and CDR2 SVGAGI. V shed 6 bases, J shed 7 bases, and the junction held 7 bases outside the gene matches. CDR3 sequence: CASRTGVWGEKLFF. CDR3 nucleotides: TGTGCCAGCAGGACAGGGGTTTGGGGTGAAAAACTGTTTTTT.

The V and J genes are TRBV7-8 and TRBJ2-7; a weak D match, TRBD1 (5 bases). The CDR3 consists of 14 residues. V lost 10 bases, J lost 0 bases, and 16 bases lay in between. Germline values: CDR1 SGHVS, CDR2 FQNEAQ. The CDR3 DNA is TGTGCCACCCAAAAGACAGTTGTCTCCTACGAGCAGTACTTC. Translated: CATQKTVVSYEQYF.

The CDR3 DNA follows: TGTGCCAGCAGCAAAGGTTTGTGGCCACCAGGGAGGGGAGAGACCCAGTACTTC. It is translated as CASSKGLWPPGRGETQYF. V and J are TRBV21-1 and TRBJ2-5; the D call in the table, TRBD2, was not verified against the DNA. TRBV21-1 is noted as a pseudogene. There are 18 residues in the CDR3.

The chain couples TRBV11-3 to TRBJ1-6; possible D gene TRBD1, 6 bases. The CDR3 loop spans 13 amino acids. V was cut by 5 bases and J by 13 bases, with 15 bases left in between. The germline V gene has CDR1 SGHNT and CDR2 YENEEA. The CDR3 DNA reads as TGTGCCAGCAGCCCCGGACAGCTAACGCCCCTCCACTTT. Translating gives CASSPGQLTPLHF.

This chain links TRBV4-1 with TRBJ2-1; 10 positions match TRBD2. With V trimmed by 1 base and J by 9 bases, 6 bases remained unmatched. The CDR3 has 15 amino acids. Germline V CDR1 and CDR2: MGHRA, YSYEKL. CDR3 protein: CASSQGASGSLEQFF. The DNA of the CDR3 is TGCGCCAGCAGCCAAGGGGCTAGCGGGAGTCTTGAGCAGTTCTTC.

The sample holds a few counts of this clone. This chain connects TRBV27 to TRBJ1-6; perhaps TRBD1 as D (5 bases). V was trimmed by 6 bases and J by 6 bases, leaving 18 bases between them. CDR1 is MNHEY, CDR2 SMNVEV, per germline (reference sequence). This CDR3 comprises 16 residues. CDR3 bases: TGTGCCAGCAGCCGGGGGAGGATAACAAGTAATTCACCCCTCCACTTT. Its protein product is CASSRGRITSNSPLHF.

The V call is TRBV18, the J call TRBJ1-6; 9 bases line up with TRBD1. CDR3 length equals 16 residues. The V segment lost 1 base and the J segment 8 bases; nucleotides outside the gene matches: 6. The V gene's germline CDR1 is KGHSH and CDR2 LQKENI. The CDR3 bases are TGTGCCAGCTCACCACGGGGACAGGGTAAAGATTCACCCCTCCACTTT. Encoded protein: CASSPRGQGKDSPLHF.

This clone has a handful of counts. The genes are TRBV5-1 and TRBJ2-5; unclear D gene. Trimming removed 4 bases at V and 0 bases at J, with 7 bases between. CDR3 length equals 13 residues. Germline-derived CDR1 and CDR2 are SGHRS and YFSETQ. CDR3 region: CASSSSNQETQYF. The CDR3, as DNA: TGCGCCAGCAGCAGTTCTAACCAAGAGACCCAGTACTTC.

The rearrangement joins TRBV5-5 to TRBJ2-7; tentatively, D is TRBD1 (5 bases). The germline V gene has CDR1 SGHKS and CDR2 YYEKEE (reference sequence). With 5 bases removed from V and 0 bases from J, the gap between germline ends came to 12 bases. This CDR3 comprises 14 residues. The CDR3 reads CASRIQEDSYEQYF. CDR3 nucleotides: TGTGCCAGCAGAATACAGGAAGACTCCTACGAGCAGTACTTC.

Only a few counts were recorded for this clone. This rearrangement joins TRBV28 to TRBJ2-1, with TRBD2 identical over 8 bases. Germline V CDR1 and CDR2: MDHEN, SYDVKM. This CDR3 is 15 amino acids long. The V gene end was trimmed by 3 bases and the J gene end by 1 base; junction bases not matched to a gene: 2. The DNA for the CDR3 is TGTGCCAGCAGTTTTCAGCGGGGGTCCTACAATGAGCAGTTCTTC. The encoded protein is CASSFQRGSYNEQFF.

This chain connects TRBV5-1 to TRBJ2-5, with 11 bases that match TRBD2. The germline V gene encodes CDR1 SGHRS and CDR2 YFSETQ. The CDR3 runs to 15 residues. Losses at the gene ends were 0 bases for V and 2 bases for J; bases not matched to a gene: 0. CDR3: CASSLGLAGQETQYF. The CDR3 coding sequence is TGCGCCAGCAGCTTGGGACTAGCGGGACAAGAGACCCAGTACTTC. Complete variable domain (other parts from reference TRBV5-1 and TRBJ2-5): KAGVTQTPRYLIKTRGQQVTLSCSPISGHRSVSWYQQTPGQGLQFLFEYFSETQRNKGNFPGRFSGRQFSNSRSEMNVSTLELGDSALYLCASSLGLAGQETQYFGPGTRLLVL.

This clone was counted once. The chain couples TRBV7-8 to TRBJ2-7; TRBD2 matches at 10 bases. Germline assignment: CDR1 SGHVS and CDR2 FQNEAQ. The CDR3 extends over 15 amino acids. The J segment lost 3 bases and the V segment lost 3 bases, leaving 5 bases of the junction unmatched. The CDR3 DNA reads TGTGCCAGCAGCTTGGGGACTAGCGTGTACTACGAGCAGTACTTC. Its protein is CASSLGTSVYYEQYF.

The chain recombines TRBV15 with TRBJ2-1; D may be TRBD1 (5 bases). The CDR3 covers 15 residues. Trimming took off 3 bases at V and 9 bases at J, with 18 bases between the two ends. Germline V gives CDR1 LNHNV, CDR2 YYDKDF (reference sequence). DNA for the CDR3: TGTGCCACCAGCAGGAACACGGCTAGGGGTACTGAGCAGTTCTTC. This gives the protein CATSRNTARGTEQFF. The variable domain in full, with the rest retrieved from reference TRBV15 and TRBJ2-1, is DAMVIQNPRYQVTQFGKPVTLSCSQTLNHNVMYWYQQKSSQAPKLLFHYYDKDFNNEADTPDNFQSRRPNTSFCFLDIRSPGLGDTAMYLCATSRNTARGTEQFFGPGTRLTVL.

The CDR3 loop reads CASSARSSSPYEQYF. The CDR3 DNA reads as TGTGCCAGCAGCGCACGATCTAGCAGCCCCTACGAGCAGTACTTC. The chain joins TRBV11-3 to TRBJ2-7; D might be TRBD2 (5 bases). Per germline, CDR1 SGHNT and CDR2 YENEEA. Trimming cost V 5 bases and J 2 bases, with 16 bases left between them. The CDR3 contains 15 residues.